This T cell receptor beta chain was captured in a study of beta chain features in type 1 diabetes. Study-wide findings and caveats: In all four CD4+ subsets, TCRB CDR3 length was significantly, moderately reduced in type 1 diabetes.

As to this clone: Antigen: not known.

The CDR3 extends over 16 amino acids. V gave up 5 bases and J gave up 0 bases, with 11 bases separating them. Germline V lookup: CDR1 SGHTA, CDR2 FQGTGA. The authors reverse transcribed all of the isolated RNA, so sequencing captured expressed TCRB transcripts. Profiling relied on immunoSEQ multiplex PCR, and the TCRdb table lists in-frame clones only, not all of them. The data hold about 650,000 clones, with 9.5% to 15% observed a single time. This rearrangement joins TRBV7-3 to TRBJ2-6, with D possibly being TRBD1 (5 bases). Sequenced input: naive CD4+ T cells from blood. The receptor comes from a man aged 25-45 years with type 1 diabetes. CDR3 protein: CASSPGHTSGANVLTF. The CDR3 coding sequence is TGTGCCAGCAGCCCTGGACACACCTCTGGGGCCAACGTCCTGACTTTC.